The source of this TCR beta chain is a study of shared clonotypes between healthy human individuals. Here immunoSEQ multiplex PCR was the method, and the copy in TCRdb shows in-frame clones only, minus some. The table records more than 200,000 clones, 65% of them present only once. V was shortened by 8 bases and J by 0 bases, with 5 bases between the two germline ends. The CDR3 loop spans 11 amino acids. CDR1 is LNHDA, CDR2 SQIVND, per germline (reference sequence). A word on this clone: Other DNA sequences in this specimen translate into the identical CDR3.

The sample consisted of memory CD4+ T cells sorted from blood. Subset of the sample: CD45RA-negative fraction. The clonotype comes from a man aged 30-40 years in good health. This chain links TRBV19 with TRBJ2-7; D gene uncertain. CDR3 DNA: TGTGCCAGTTCTGGCTCCTACGAGCAGTACTTC. This translates into CASSGSYEQYF.